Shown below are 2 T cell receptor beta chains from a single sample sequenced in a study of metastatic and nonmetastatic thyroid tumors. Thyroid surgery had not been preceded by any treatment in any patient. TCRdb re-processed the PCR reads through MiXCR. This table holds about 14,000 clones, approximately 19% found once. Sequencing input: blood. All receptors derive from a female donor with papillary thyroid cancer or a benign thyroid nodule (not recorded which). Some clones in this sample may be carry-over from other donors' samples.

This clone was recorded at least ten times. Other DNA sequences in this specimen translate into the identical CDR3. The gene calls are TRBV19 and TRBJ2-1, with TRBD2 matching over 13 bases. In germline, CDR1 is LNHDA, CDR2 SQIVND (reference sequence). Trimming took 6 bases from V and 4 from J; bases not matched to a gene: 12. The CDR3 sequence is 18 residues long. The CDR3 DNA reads TGTGCCAGTAGACCGCTCAAGGGACTAGCGGGGATATACAATGAGCAGTTCTTC. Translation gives CASRPLKGLAGIYNEQFF.

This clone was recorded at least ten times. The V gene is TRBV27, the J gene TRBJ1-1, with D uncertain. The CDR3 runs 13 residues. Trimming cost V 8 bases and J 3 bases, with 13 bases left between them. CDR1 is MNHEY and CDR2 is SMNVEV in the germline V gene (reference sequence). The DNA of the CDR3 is TGTGCCAGCGGGGTATACTGGGACACTGAAGCTTTCTTT. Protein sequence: CASGVYWDTEAFF.